Shown below are 18 T cell receptor beta chains from a single sample sequenced in a study of T cell responses to AZD1222 COVID-19 vaccine. Method: immunoSEQ multiplex PCR; TCRdb's copy keeps in-frame clones and lacks some. The profile shows 130,000 to 150,000 clones, roughly 91% of them singletons. The starting material was peripheral blood, obtained on day 0 of AZD1222 vaccination. These TCRs come from an adult in good health.

The V and J genes are TRBV5-1 and TRBJ2-1; D is ambiguous. The CDR3 is 15 amino acids. Trimming removed 0 bases at V and 4 bases at J, with 11 bases between. Germline CDR1 and CDR2: SGHRS and YFSETQ. This CDR3 is CASSLAVGSYNEQFF. CDR3 nucleotides: TGCGCCAGCAGCTTGGCAGTGGGATCGTACAATGAGCAGTTCTTC. Supplemented by reference TRBV5-1 and TRBJ2-1, the full variable domain reads KAGVTQTPRYLIKTRGQQVTLSCSPISGHRSVSWYQQTPGQGLQFLFEYFSETQRNKGNFPGRFSGRQFSNSRSEMNVSTLELGDSALYLCASSLAVGSYNEQFFGPGTRLTVL.

This chain uses TRBV10-2 with TRBJ2-7, with 7 bases fitting TRBD1. The trim removed 10 bases at V and 3 bases at J, leaving 3 bases unmatched. The CDR3 loop spans 11 amino acids. Germline lookup yields CDR1 WSHSY and CDR2 SAAADI. Written as DNA, the CDR3 is TGCGCCACGACAGGGTACTACGAGCAGTACTTC. It encodes CATTGYYEQYF.

In its sample, this clone was seen once. V is TRBV5-1 and J is TRBJ1-3; a possible D gene is TRBD1 (5 bases). V was trimmed by 0 bases and J by 1 base, leaving 14 bases between them. The CDR3 sequence is 17 residues long. Germline lookup yields CDR1 SGHRS and CDR2 YFSETQ. For the CDR3, the DNA is TGCGCCAGCAGCTTGGGACAGCTTTCAGGGTCTGGAAACACCATATATTTT. It is translated as CASSLGQLSGSGNTIYF.

In nucleotides, the CDR3 is TGTGCCAGCGGGGTTCGGGAGGAGACCCAGTACTTC. Its translation: CASGVREETQYF. V is TRBV2 and J is TRBJ2-5, with a possible D match to TRBD2 (6 bases). The CDR3 is 12 amino acids. Germline values: CDR1 SNHLY, CDR2 FYNNEI. Deletions cut 8 bases from V and 5 bases from J, with 12 bases between.

J is TRBJ1-5 and V is TRBV7-9; D might be TRBD1 (6 bases). The CDR3 runs 15 residues. Looked up from germline, CDR1 is SEHNR and CDR2 is FQNEAQ (reference sequence). V was cut by 0 bases and J by 7 bases, with 13 bases left in between. CDR3 nucleotide sequence: TGTGCCAGCAGCTTAGCGGGGGCCCGAGGGCAGCCCCAGCATTTT. It specifies CASSLAGARGQPQHF.

This chain connects TRBV9 to TRBJ1-2; 8 bases are shared with TRBD1. The CDR3 extends over 14 amino acids. CDR1 is SGDLS, CDR2 YYNGEE, per germline. Trimming at V came to 6 bases and at J to 2 bases, leaving 6 bases not matched to a gene. CDR3 amino acids: CASTSQGANYGYTF. CDR3 sequence (DNA): TGTGCCAGCACATCCCAGGGGGCCAACTATGGCTACACCTTC.

J is TRBJ1-6 and V is TRBV3-1 (or the pseudogene TRBV3-2); unclear D gene. V was shortened by 3 bases and J by 15 bases, with 18 bases between the two germline ends. Germline V gene data show CDR1 as LGHDT and CDR2 as YNNKEL (reference sequence). The CDR3 consists of 14 residues. CDR3 protein: CASSQTPNRRDLHF. CDR3 coding DNA: TGTGCCAGCAGCCAGACCCCCAATCGGAGGGACCTCCACTTT.

This clone was picked up one time. The rearrangement uses TRBV4-2 and TRBJ2-3; D is undetermined. Germline V gene lookup returns CDR1 LGHNA and CDR2 YNFKEQ. The CDR3 spans 14 residues. Trimming took off 0 bases at V and 1 base at J, with 5 bases between the two ends. CDR3 coding DNA: TGTGCCAGCAGCCAAGACGCCGGCACAGATACGCAGTATTTT. The encoded protein is CASSQDAGTDTQYF.

The chain couples TRBV11-3 to TRBJ2-1, with a tentative D call TRBD2 (5 bases). Germline lookup yields CDR1 SGHNT and CDR2 YENEEA. Trimming took off 5 bases at V and 9 bases at J, with 17 bases between the two ends. This CDR3 has 14 residues. The CDR3 DNA follows: TGTGCCAGCAGCCCAAACGCGGGCCGAGGTGAGCAGTTCTTC. Its protein is CASSPNAGRGEQFF.

The chain couples TRBV2 to TRBJ1-1, with a weak D call TRBD1 (5 bases). Looked up from germline, CDR1 is SNHLY and CDR2 is FYNNEI. Trimming stripped 6 bases from V and 11 bases from J, with 19 bases between. This CDR3 has 13 residues. CDR3: CASSHPGAPGAFF. The CDR3 nucleotides are TGTGCCAGCAGCCATCCCGGGGCCCCGGGGGCTTTCTTT.

The J gene is TRBJ2-5, the V gene TRBV5-4, with 8 positions matching TRBD1. Unmatched junction bases numbered 3, after V lost 1 base and J lost 1 base. CDR3 length equals 15 residues. In germline, CDR1 is SGHNT, CDR2 YYREEE (reference sequence). The CDR3: CASSLPGTGQETQYF. The CDR3 DNA reads as TGTGCCAGCAGCTTGCCCGGGACAGGCCAAGAGACCCAGTACTTC.

The chain employs TRBV3-1 (or the pseudogene TRBV3-2) and TRBJ1-2; the match to TRBD1 covers 10 bases. The trim removed 0 bases at V and 5 bases at J, leaving 6 bases unmatched. The CDR3 runs 16 residues. Germline assignment: CDR1 LGHDT and CDR2 YNNKEL (reference sequence). The CDR3 loop is CASSQDRDRGRYGYTF. As DNA, the CDR3 is TGTGCCAGCAGCCAAGATCGGGACAGGGGCAGATATGGCTACACCTTC.

This clone turned up a few times. The gene calls are TRBV5-5 and TRBJ2-1; D is ambiguous. Germline CDR1 reads SGHKS; CDR2 reads YYEKEE (reference sequence). The CDR3 sequence is 13 residues long. V was cut by 0 bases and J by 8 bases, with 9 bases left in between. The CDR3 reads CASSLALEYEQFF. The DNA of the CDR3 is TGTGCCAGCAGCTTGGCGCTAGAGTATGAGCAGTTCTTC.

This chain joins TRBV5-1 and TRBJ1-5; 11 bases line up with TRBD1. CDR3 size: 17 residues. The V segment lost 4 bases and the J segment 2 bases; nucleotides outside the gene matches: 8. CDR1 and CDR2 from the germline V gene are SGHRS and YFSETQ. DNA for the CDR3: TGCGCCAGCAGCCAGGACAGGGGGCCTAGGCGCAATCAGCCCCAGCATTTT. Amino acid sequence: CASSQDRGPRRNQPQHF.

This clone was observed a handful of times. The V call is TRBV19, the J call TRBJ1-5, with 9 bases aligning to TRBD1. V was pared by 8 bases and J by 2 bases, with 7 bases of the junction left unmatched. Germline CDR1 LNHDA, CDR2 SQIVND (reference sequence). This CDR3 is built from 15 residues. The CDR3 sequence: CASVGGQGGNQPQHF. The CDR3 DNA is TGTGCCAGTGTCGGGGGACAGGGTGGCAATCAGCCCCAGCATTTT.

The gene calls are TRBV7-9 and TRBJ2-3; TRBD2 aligns across 8 bases. From germline, CDR1 is SEHNR and CDR2 FQNEAQ (reference sequence). The CDR3 length is 14 residues. J lost 6 bases, V lost 11 bases, and 13 bases had no gene match. In DNA form, the CDR3 reads TGTGCCCCTCCCGGGGGGGCCGTGAACGATACGCAGTATTTT. Its translation is CAPPGGAVNDTQYF.

The rearrangement joins TRBV5-1 to TRBJ1-4, with a tentative D call TRBD1 (6 bases). The germline V gene has CDR1 SGHRS and CDR2 YFSETQ. Trimming stripped 0 bases from V and 10 bases from J, with 13 bases between. The length of the CDR3 is 14 residues. The CDR3 bases are TGCGCCAGCAGCTTGGGAGAGGGGGGAGGAAAACTGTTTTTT. Encoded protein: CASSLGEGGGKLFF.

The chain has TRBV12-3 or TRBV12-4 and TRBJ2-7; D is ambiguous. The V end lost 7 bases, the J end lost 5 bases, and 15 bases lay between the germline ends. The CDR3 contains 13 residues. The CDR3 region has the DNA TGTGCCAGCACAAAAGGGTTAGTAAACGAGCAGTACTTC. Protein sequence: CASTKGLVNEQYF.